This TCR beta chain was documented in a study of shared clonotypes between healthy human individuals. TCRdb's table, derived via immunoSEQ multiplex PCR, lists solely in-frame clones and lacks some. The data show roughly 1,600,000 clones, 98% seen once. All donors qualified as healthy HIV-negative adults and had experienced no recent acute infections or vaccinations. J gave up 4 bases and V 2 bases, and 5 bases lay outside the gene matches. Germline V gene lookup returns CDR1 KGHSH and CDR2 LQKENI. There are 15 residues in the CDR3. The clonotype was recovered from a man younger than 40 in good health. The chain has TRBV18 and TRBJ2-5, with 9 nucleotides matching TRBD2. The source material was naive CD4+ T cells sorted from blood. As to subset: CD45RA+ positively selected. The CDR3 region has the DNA TGTGCCAGCTCACCAATAGCGGGAGTTGGAGAGACCCAGTACTTC. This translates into CASSPIAGVGETQYF.